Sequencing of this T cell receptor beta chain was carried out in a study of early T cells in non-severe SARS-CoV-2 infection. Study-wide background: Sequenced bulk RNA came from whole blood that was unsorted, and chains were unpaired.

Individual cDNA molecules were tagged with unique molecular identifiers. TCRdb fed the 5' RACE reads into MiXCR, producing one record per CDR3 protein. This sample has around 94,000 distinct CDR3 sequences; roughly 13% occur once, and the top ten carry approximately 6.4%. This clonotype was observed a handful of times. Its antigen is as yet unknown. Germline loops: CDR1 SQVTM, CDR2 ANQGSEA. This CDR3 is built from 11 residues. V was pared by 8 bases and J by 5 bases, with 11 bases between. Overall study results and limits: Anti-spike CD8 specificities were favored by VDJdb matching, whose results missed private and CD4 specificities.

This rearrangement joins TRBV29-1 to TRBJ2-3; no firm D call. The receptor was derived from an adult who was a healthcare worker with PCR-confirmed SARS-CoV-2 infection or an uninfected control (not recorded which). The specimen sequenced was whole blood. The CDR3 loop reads CSPRAGDTQYF. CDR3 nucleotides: TGCAGCCCCCGGGCCGGAGATACGCAGTATTTT.